The clone carrying this T cell receptor (beta chain) was counted only a few times. Its target is not known. This sample stems from a study of T-cell memory formation after mild COVID-19. TCRdb independently ran MiXCR on the 5' RACE reads; one entry per CDR3 protein. The data contain 550,000 to 600,000 distinct CDR3 sequences, about a fifth of them singletons. V was pared by 6 bases and J by 5 bases, with 12 bases between. Germline values: CDR1 ENHRY, CDR2 SYGVKD. This CDR3 has 13 residues. Study-wide results and limits: Cross-reactive memory apparently joined, as some responding clones appeared in pre-infection memory.

This chain joins TRBV10-3 and TRBJ2-3; D not resolved. The clonotype comes from an adult woman who had mild COVID-19 (a few samples of this study predate the infection). Cell type and time point are not known. The source material was PBMCs or a T cell subset sorted from them (not recorded which). The CDR3: CAIRAHELDTQYF. The DNA for the CDR3 is TGTGCCATCAGGGCCCATGAGCTAGATACGCAGTATTTT.